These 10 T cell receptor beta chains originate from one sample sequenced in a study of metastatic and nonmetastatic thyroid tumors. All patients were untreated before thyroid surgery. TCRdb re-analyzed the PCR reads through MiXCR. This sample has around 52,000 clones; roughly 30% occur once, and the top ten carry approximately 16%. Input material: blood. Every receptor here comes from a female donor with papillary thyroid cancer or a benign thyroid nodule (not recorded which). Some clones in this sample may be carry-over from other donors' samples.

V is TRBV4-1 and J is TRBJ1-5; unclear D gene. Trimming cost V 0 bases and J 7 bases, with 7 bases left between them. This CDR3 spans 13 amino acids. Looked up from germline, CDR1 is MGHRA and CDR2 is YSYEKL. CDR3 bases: TGCGCCAGCAGCCAAGATAGGTACCAGCCCCAGCATTTT. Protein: CASSQDRYQPQHF.

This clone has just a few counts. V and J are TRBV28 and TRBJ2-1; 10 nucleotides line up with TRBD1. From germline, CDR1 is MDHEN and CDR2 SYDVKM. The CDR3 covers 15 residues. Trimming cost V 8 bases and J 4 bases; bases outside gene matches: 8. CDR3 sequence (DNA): TGTGCCAGCGTTGTGGGACAGGGGACTTACAATGAGCAGTTCTTC. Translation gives CASVVGQGTYNEQFF.

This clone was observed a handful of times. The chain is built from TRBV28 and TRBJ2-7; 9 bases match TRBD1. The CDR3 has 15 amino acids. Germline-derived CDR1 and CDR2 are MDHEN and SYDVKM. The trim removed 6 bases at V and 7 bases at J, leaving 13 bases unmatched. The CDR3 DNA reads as TGTGCCAGCAGCCCGACAGGGGGTGTAAGTAAGGAGCAGTACTTC. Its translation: CASSPTGGVSKEQYF.

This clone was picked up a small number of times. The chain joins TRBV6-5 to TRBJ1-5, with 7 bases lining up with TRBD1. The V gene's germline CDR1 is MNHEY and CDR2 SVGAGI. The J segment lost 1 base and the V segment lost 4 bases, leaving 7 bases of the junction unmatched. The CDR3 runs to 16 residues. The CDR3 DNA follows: TGTGCCAGCAGTTCTTTAGGGGGCGCGAGCAATCAGCCCCAGCATTTT. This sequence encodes CASSSLGGASNQPQHF.

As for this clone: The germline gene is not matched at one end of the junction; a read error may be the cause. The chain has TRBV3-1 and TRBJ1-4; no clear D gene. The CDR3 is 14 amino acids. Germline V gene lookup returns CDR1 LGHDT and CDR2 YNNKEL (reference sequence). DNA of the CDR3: TGTGTCAGCAGCCAAAGACACCTTAATGAAAAACTGTTTTTT. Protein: CVSSQRHLNEKLFF.

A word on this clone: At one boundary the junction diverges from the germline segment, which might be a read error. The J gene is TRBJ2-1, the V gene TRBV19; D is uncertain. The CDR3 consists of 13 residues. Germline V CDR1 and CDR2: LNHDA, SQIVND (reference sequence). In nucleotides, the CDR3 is TGTGTCAGTAGTATCACTCACTACAATGAGCAGTTCTTC. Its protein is CVSSITHYNEQFF. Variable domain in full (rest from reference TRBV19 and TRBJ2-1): DGGITQSPKYLFRKEGQNVTLSCEQNLNHDAMYWYRQDPGQGLRLIYYSQIVNDFQKGDIAEGYSVSREKKESFPLTVTSAQKNPTAFYLCVSSITHYNEQFFGPGTRLTVL.

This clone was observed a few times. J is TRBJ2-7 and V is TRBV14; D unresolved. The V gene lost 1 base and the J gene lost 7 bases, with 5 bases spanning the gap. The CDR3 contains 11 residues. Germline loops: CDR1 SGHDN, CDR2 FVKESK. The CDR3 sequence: CASSQGQEQYF. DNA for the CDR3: TGTGCCAGCAGCCAAGGCCAGGAGCAGTACTTC.

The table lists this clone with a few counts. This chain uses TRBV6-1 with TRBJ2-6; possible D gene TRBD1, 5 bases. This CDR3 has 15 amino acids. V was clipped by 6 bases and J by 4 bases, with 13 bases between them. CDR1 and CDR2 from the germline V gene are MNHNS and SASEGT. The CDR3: CASRSGSRGANVLTF. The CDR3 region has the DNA TGTGCCAGCAGATCAGGGTCTAGGGGGGCCAACGTCCTGACTTTC.

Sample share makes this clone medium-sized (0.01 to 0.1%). The CDR3 DNA reads TGTGCCAGCAGTTTCCGGGCCGTCCTTTGGGAGACCCAGTACTTC. Residues: CASSFRAVLWETQYF. This sequence joins TRBV6-2 or TRBV6-3 and TRBJ2-5; no reliable D call. The V end lost 4 bases, the J end lost 5 bases, and 17 bases lay between the germline ends. The CDR3 sequence is 15 residues long. The germline gives CDR1 MNHEY, CDR2 SVGEGT.

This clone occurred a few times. CDR3 nucleotides: TGTGCCAGCAGTTTAAAACGGGGTTATGAGCAGTTCTTC. Translation: CASSLKRGYEQFF. V and J are TRBV12-3 or TRBV12-4 and TRBJ2-1; D might be TRBD2 (5 bases). This CDR3 has 13 amino acids. The germline V and J ends were trimmed by 2 bases and 8 bases, with 10 bases remaining between them.